The rows below give T cell receptor beta chains drawn from one sample of a study of T cell repertoires in cytomegalovirus infection. MiXCR was run by TCRdb on the reads, yielding one entry per CDR3 protein. The profile shows about 460,000 distinct CDR3 sequences, around 11% of them singletons. The sample comprised PBMCs. The receptors stem from a human donor in good health (CMV status not recorded). Some clones in this sample may be carry-over from other donors' samples. Both conserved end residues are part of each CDR3. D genes are given only for firm matches. Only part of the rows carry a size: once, few, many, or a class if the clone is expanded.

cdr3_aa cdr3_nt clone_size j_call v_call d_call
CASEGLRGSGTSGPTGSYEQYF TGTGCCAGCGAGGGTTTGAGAGGTTCCGGGACTAGCGGACCCACGGGGTCCTACGAGCAGTACTTC many TRBJ2-7 TRBV12-3/TRBV12-4 TRBD2
CASSAQGAVYNEQFF TGTGCCAGCAGCGCGCAGGGGGCCGTTTACAATGAGCAGTTCTTC many TRBJ2-1 TRBV11-2 TRBD1
CATSAASGRGAETQYF TGTGCCACCAGTGCGGCTAGCGGGAGGGGTGCAGAGACGCAGTATTTT many TRBJ2-3 TRBV24-1 TRBD2
CASSWGQGNYGYTF TGTGCCAGCAGTTGGGGACAGGGAAACTATGGCTACACCTTC many TRBJ1-2 TRBV6-1 TRBD1
CASSPQPGLAEDIQYF TGTGCCAGCAGCCCGCAACCGGGACTAGCGGAAGACATTCAGTACTTC many TRBJ2-4 TRBV4-2 TRBD2
CASSLDRAYNSPLHF TGCGCCAGCAGCTTGGACAGAGCCTATAATTCACCCCTCCACTTT many TRBJ1-6 TRBV5-1 .
CASSLRGSGGANANEQFF TGTGCCAGCAGCTTAAGAGGTAGCGGGGGGGCCAACGCCAATGAGCAGTTCTTC many TRBJ2-1 TRBV7-3 TRBD2
CASSLSRVNQPQHF TGTGCCAGCAGTTTATCCAGGGTCAATCAGCCCCAGCATTTT . TRBJ1-5 TRBV27 .
CASSLPGQSNYGYTF TGTGCCAGTAGTCTCCCGGGACAGTCTAACTATGGCTACACCTTC . TRBJ1-2 TRBV19 TRBD1
CASSLELAGSGELFF TGCGCCAGCAGCTTGGAACTAGCGGGTTCCGGGGAGCTGTTTTTT . TRBJ2-2 TRBV5-1 TRBD2
CASSLSPRGEQYF TGTGCCAGCAGCTTAAGCCCCCGAGGAGAGCAGTACTTC many TRBJ2-7 TRBV11-3 .
CASSFYRVTGDTGELFF TGCGCCAGCAGCTTCTACAGGGTGACAGGGGACACCGGGGAGCTGTTTTTT many TRBJ2-2 TRBV5-1 TRBD1
CASSPGTSENTQYF TGCGCCAGCAGCCCGGGGACTAGCGAAAATACGCAGTATTTT many TRBJ2-3 TRBV5-1 TRBD2
CASSLLAGASGEQYF TGTGCCAGCAGCTTACTAGCGGGAGCATCGGGGGAGCAGTACTTC many TRBJ2-7 TRBV28 TRBD2
CAISPGEDVEAFF TGTGCCATCAGTCCGGGGGAGGACGTTGAAGCTTTCTTT many TRBJ1-1 TRBV10-3 .
CASSPTLRDRGYGYTF TGTGCCAGCAGCCCGACATTGAGGGACAGGGGATATGGCTACACCTTC . TRBJ1-2 TRBV9 TRBD1
CASSAGTGGLPLHF TGCGCCAGCAGCGCCGGGACAGGGGGTTTACCCCTCCACTTT . TRBJ1-6 TRBV5-1 TRBD1
CASSFSGGHTDTQYF TGTGCCAGCAGTTTTAGCGGGGGACACACAGATACGCAGTATTTT many TRBJ2-3 TRBV2 TRBD2
CASSRDLLKETQYF TGCGCCAGCAGCCGGGACCTCCTCAAAGAGACCCAGTACTTC many TRBJ2-5 TRBV5-1 .
CASSLLGLQETQYF TGCGCCAGCAGCTTGTTGGGATTACAAGAGACCCAGTACTTC many TRBJ2-5 TRBV5-1 .
CASSNPRDIQYF TGTGCCAGCAGTAACCCGCGGGACATTCAGTACTTC many TRBJ2-4 TRBV6-2/TRBV6-3 .
CASSVGPSGSLKQYF TGTGCCAGCAGCGTAGGGCCTAGCGGGAGTTTAAAGCAGTACTTC few TRBJ2-7 TRBV9 TRBD2
CASSSWGKPVEQFF TGTGCCAGCAGCTCCTGGGGGAAACCCGTTGAGCAGTTCTTC many TRBJ2-1 TRBV11-2 .
CASSLDGDEQYF TGTGCCAGCAGCTTAGACGGGGACGAGCAGTACTTC many TRBJ2-7 TRBV11-2 .
CASSSGRGSRQFF TGTGCCAGCAGCTCGGGCCGGGGGTCGCGGCAGTTCTTC many TRBJ2-1 TRBV7-9 .
CASRRTGNSYEQYF TGTGCCAGCAGGAGGACAGGGAACTCCTACGAGCAGTACTTC . TRBJ2-7 TRBV7-6 TRBD1
CATSDPSGRRGQDEQFF TGTGCCACCAGTGACCCCTCCGGTCGCAGGGGGCAGGATGAGCAGTTCTTC many TRBJ2-1 TRBV24-1 TRBD1
CASSPTSGSSYNEQFF TGCGCCAGCAGCCCGACTAGCGGGAGCTCCTACAATGAGCAGTTCTTC . TRBJ2-1 TRBV5-1 TRBD2
CASSLGQGNSYEQYF TGCGCCAGCAGCCTGGGACAGGGGAACTCCTACGAGCAGTACTTC . TRBJ2-7 TRBV5-1 TRBD1
CATSDLQGLEDTQYF TGTGCCACCAGTGATTTGCAGGGGTTGGAGGATACGCAGTATTTT few TRBJ2-3 TRBV24-1 .
CASSLSGGSHNSPLHF TGTGCCAGCAGCCTAAGTGGGGGAAGCCATAATTCACCCCTCCACTTT few TRBJ1-6 TRBV3-1 .
CASSIQGSSVSNYGYTF TGTGCCAGTAGTATTCAGGGGTCCTCTGTGTCTAACTATGGCTACACCTTC many TRBJ1-2 TRBV19 .
CASSPRGFYGYTF TGTGCCAGCAGTCCCCGGGGGTTCTATGGCTACACCTTC many TRBJ1-2 TRBV28 .
CASSQVGNSYEQYF TGTGCCAGCAGCCAGGTAGGGAATTCCTACGAGCAGTACTTC many TRBJ2-7 TRBV4-2 .
CASSQDRGRAVLETQYF TGTGCCAGCAGCCAGGACAGGGGGCGCGCAGTCCTGGAGACCCAGTACTTC many TRBJ2-5 TRBV28 TRBD1
CASSEEGGGNYGYTF TGTGCCAGCAGTGAGGAGGGAGGGGGTAACTATGGCTACACCTTC many TRBJ1-2 TRBV12-3/TRBV12-4 .
CASSRNDRGLFYGYTF TGTGCCAGCAGCCGGAACGACAGGGGGCTTTTCTATGGCTACACCTTC many TRBJ1-2 TRBV4-2 TRBD1
CASSLGVVADSYEQYF TGTGCCAGCAGTTTAGGTGTAGTGGCAGACTCCTACGAGCAGTACTTC many TRBJ2-7 TRBV12-3/TRBV12-4 .
CASSPPSGQSKLFF TGTGCCAGCTCACCACCGAGCGGACAGTCCAAACTGTTTTTT many TRBJ1-4 TRBV18 .
CASSFETLNQPQHF TGTGCCAGCAGCTTTGAGACGCTAAATCAGCCCCAGCATTTT many TRBJ1-5 TRBV7-9 .
CSRSPTGENIQYF TGCTCCCGTAGTCCCACAGGGGAAAACATTCAGTACTTC . TRBJ2-4 TRBV19 TRBD1
CSAERSGTYNEQFF TGCAGTGCAGAGAGGAGCGGAACCTACAATGAGCAGTTCTTC . TRBJ2-1 TRBV20-1 .